These 26 T cell receptor beta chains share one sample of origin, sequenced in a study of blood T cell repertoires in COVID-19. Method: immunoSEQ multiplex PCR; TCRdb's copy keeps in-frame clones and lacks some. The sample has about 400,000 clones, approximately 90% seen once. The specimen sequenced was PBMCs or T cells enriched from blood (not recorded which). These receptors all stem from a woman in her late teens or twenties with acute COVID-19.

The V call is TRBV5-1, the J call TRBJ2-6; D uncertain. This CDR3 contains 14 residues. The ends were cut back, 4 bases at V and 4 bases at J, with 9 bases in the middle. Germline V CDR1 and CDR2: SGHRS, YFSETQ. This CDR3 is CASSPSPGANVLTF. CDR3 DNA: TGCGCCAGCAGCCCCTCCCCCGGGGCCAACGTCCTGACTTTC.

J is TRBJ1-5 and V is TRBV10-2; 8 bases line up with TRBD1. The germline V gene encodes CDR1 WSHSY and CDR2 SAAADI. With V trimmed by 6 bases and J by 5 bases, 6 bases remained unmatched. This CDR3 contains 14 residues. The CDR3 nucleotides read TGCGCCAGCAGGCCCGGACAGGGAGATCAGCCCCAGCATTTT. Encoded protein: CASRPGQGDQPQHF.

This clone has a single count. At the DNA level, this CDR3 is encoded by other sequences in the same sample as well. This chain connects TRBV12-3 or TRBV12-4 to TRBJ1-2; D is uncertain. The CDR3 is 13 amino acids. Trimming pared 3 bases from V and 0 bases from J, leaving 5 bases between. CDR3 nucleotides: TGTGCCAGCAGTTTGCGGACTAACTATGGCTACACCTTC. This sequence encodes CASSLRTNYGYTF.

CDR3 in amino acids: CASSWGGLNTEAFF. Written as DNA, the CDR3 is TGTGCCAGCAGCTGGGGGGGTCTAAACACTGAAGCTTTCTTT. The chain links TRBV5-6 to TRBJ1-1, with D perhaps TRBD1 (5 bases). Germline V gene lookup returns CDR1 SGHDT and CDR2 YYEEEE. V lost 3 bases, J lost 2 bases, and 11 bases lay in between. The CDR3 covers 14 residues.

This clone was seen once. The chain links TRBV5-1 to TRBJ1-3; D not certain. The CDR3 loop spans 15 amino acids. V lost 1 base to trimming and J lost 2 bases, with 10 bases between them. CDR1 and CDR2 (germline): SGHRS, YFSETQ. CDR3 sequence (DNA): TGCGCCAGCAGCTTGTTGTCTTCCCCTGGAAACACCATATATTTT. It encodes CASSLLSSPGNTIYF.

The chain employs TRBV6-6 and TRBJ1-1, with 9 bases aligning to TRBD1. V gave up 5 bases and J gave up 0 bases; unmatched junction bases: 10. The CDR3 length is 17 residues. Per germline, CDR1 MNHNY and CDR2 SVGAGI (reference sequence). The CDR3 loop is CASSPLQGAGMNTEAFF. Written as DNA, the CDR3 is TGTGCCAGCAGTCCATTACAGGGGGCGGGGATGAACACTGAAGCTTTCTTT.

The CDR3 loop is CASSSGTDTQYF. The CDR3 nucleotides read TGTGCCAGCAGTTCGGGAACAGATACGCAGTATTTT. The chain recombines TRBV28 with TRBJ2-3; D possibly corresponds to TRBD2 (5 bases). Germline V gene data show CDR1 as MDHEN and CDR2 as SYDVKM. V lost 4 bases to trimming and J lost 3 bases, with 5 bases between them. The CDR3 has 12 amino acids.

This chain joins TRBV4-1 and TRBJ2-7; D remains ambiguous. Germline V lookup: CDR1 MGHRA, CDR2 YSYEKL. This CDR3 has 14 residues. V lost 0 bases and J 3 bases, leaving 9 bases between the germline ends. The CDR3 region has the DNA TGCGCCAGCAGCCAAGAGACTGGGTTCTACGAGCAGTACTTC. It codes for CASSQETGFYEQYF.

This chain connects TRBV18 to TRBJ1-1; D not certain. V was shortened by 5 bases and J by 0 bases, with 7 bases between the two germline ends. Germline CDR1 is KGHSH and CDR2 is LQKENI. The CDR3 loop spans 13 amino acids. DNA for the CDR3: TGTGCCAGCTCATCGGGAGTGAACACTGAAGCTTTCTTT. Its protein product is CASSSGVNTEAFF.

The chain is built from TRBV19 and TRBJ1-5, with a possible D match to TRBD1 (5 bases). Trimming cost V 9 bases and J 1 base, with 13 bases left between them. CDR1 and CDR2 from the germline V gene are LNHDA and SQIVND (reference sequence). CDR3 length: 14 amino acids. CDR3 in DNA: TGTGCCAGCAGGGAATTTAGGAGCAATCAGCCCCAGCATTTT. Its translation: CASREFRSNQPQHF.

This clone has a handful of counts. The sample has other DNA sequences that encode this CDR3 too. This chain uses TRBV9 with TRBJ1-3; 8 bases line up with TRBD1. Trimming took 4 bases from V and 4 from J; bases not matched to a gene: 7. The CDR3 has 15 residues. CDR1 is SGDLS and CDR2 is YYNGEE in the germline V gene. CDR3 amino acids: CASSPTGASGNTIYF. The CDR3, as DNA: TGTGCCAGCAGCCCGACAGGGGCGTCCGGAAACACCATATATTTT.

V and J are TRBV9 and TRBJ1-5; D unresolved. This CDR3 is 14 amino acids long. Germline CDR1 reads SGDLS; CDR2 reads YYNGEE. V was shortened by 0 bases and J by 10 bases, with 14 bases between the two germline ends. The CDR3 spells CASSVEGAISPQHF. The CDR3 DNA reads TGTGCCAGCAGCGTAGAAGGAGCAATCAGCCCCCAGCATTTT. The whole variable domain, remainder taken from reference TRBV9 and TRBJ1-5, is DSGVTQTPKHLITATGQRVTLRCSPRSGDLSVYWYQQSLDQGLQFLIQYYNGEERAKGNILERFSAQQFPDLHSELNLSSLELGDSALYFCASSVEGAISPQHFGDGTRLSIL.

This chain connects TRBV18 to TRBJ1-2, with D possibly being TRBD1 (5 bases). Trimming cost V 3 bases and J 10 bases, with 12 bases left between them. Germline V CDR1 and CDR2: KGHSH, LQKENI. This CDR3 has 12 residues. CDR3: CASSPTDSTYTF. CDR3 nucleotide sequence: TGTGCCAGCTCACCCACCGACAGCACCTACACCTTC. The variable domain in full, completed from reference TRBV18 and TRBJ1-2, reads NAGVMQNPRHLVRRRGQEARLRCSPMKGHSHVYWYRQLPEEGLKFMVYLQKENIIDESGMPKERFSAEFPKEGPSILRIQQVVRGDSAAYFCASSPTDSTYTFGSGTRLTVV.

This chain links TRBV3-1 (or the pseudogene TRBV3-2) with TRBJ2-7, with 9 positions matching TRBD1. In germline, CDR1 is LGHDT, CDR2 YNNKEL (reference sequence). J gave up 7 bases and V 0 bases, and 4 bases lay outside the gene matches. This CDR3 has 14 residues. The CDR3 is CASSQDTGGGEQYF. CDR3 nucleotides: TGTGCCAGCAGCCAAGATACAGGGGGCGGTGAGCAGTACTTC.

The chain recombines TRBV20-1 with TRBJ1-2, with D unclear. Trimming took off 5 bases at V and 5 bases at J, with 6 bases between the two ends. CDR3 length equals 10 residues. Germline CDR1 and CDR2: DFQATT and SNEGSKA (reference sequence). The chain's CDR3 is CSAGLYGYTF. CDR3 coding DNA: TGCAGTGCTGGCCTTTATGGCTACACCTTC.

V gene TRBV24-1 combines with J gene TRBJ1-2; TRBD1 matches 7 bases. After removal of 9 bases from V and 7 bases from J, the junction contained 4 bases not matched to a gene. CDR1 and CDR2 from the germline V gene are KGHDR and SFDVKD. This CDR3 has 11 amino acids. The CDR3 coding sequence is TGTGCCACCCGGGACAGCTCTGGCTACACCTTC. Protein product: CATRDSSGYTF.

This clone was seen once. The chain is built from TRBV11-2 and TRBJ1-1; D is possibly TRBD1 (6 bases). Germline lookup yields CDR1 SGHAT and CDR2 FQNNGV. V was trimmed by 0 bases and J by 5 bases, leaving 10 bases between them. The CDR3 has 14 amino acids. CDR3 in DNA: TGTGCCAGCAGCTTAGATTATAGGGGGACTGAAGCTTTCTTT. Residues: CASSLDYRGTEAFF.

The rearrangement uses TRBV4-3 and TRBJ2-7; TRBD1 aligns across 9 bases. Germline assignment: CDR1 LGHNA and CDR2 YSLEER. Unmatched junction bases numbered 12, after V lost 0 bases and J lost 6 bases. The CDR3 consists of 17 residues. The CDR3: CASSQDARGDRVGEQYF. The CDR3 DNA reads TGCGCCAGCAGCCAAGATGCTCGCGGGGACAGGGTAGGCGAGCAGTACTTC.

The J gene is TRBJ2-1, the V gene TRBV4-1; 11 bases align to TRBD2. After removal of 2 bases from V and 6 bases from J, the junction contained 6 bases not matched to a gene. This CDR3 comprises 16 residues. Germline CDR1 is MGHRA and CDR2 is YSYEKL. For the CDR3, the DNA is TGCGCCAGCAGCCAACCTACTAGCGGGGGTGGCAATGAGCAGTTCTTC. This codes for CASSQPTSGGGNEQFF.

The gene calls are TRBV14 and TRBJ1-1; TRBD1 might be the D (5 bases). Trimming cost V 6 bases and J 9 bases, with 11 bases left between them. Germline V lookup: CDR1 SGHDN, CDR2 FVKESK. This CDR3 contains 11 residues. Here the CDR3 reads CASSAGFQAFF. CDR3 in DNA: TGTGCCAGCAGTGCAGGGTTTCAAGCTTTCTTT.

This clone was seen once. The V call is TRBV18, the J call TRBJ1-2; no clear D. CDR3 length: 12 amino acids. Trimming cost V 2 bases and J 8 bases, with 9 bases left between them. Germline V CDR1 and CDR2: KGHSH, LQKENI. The CDR3 here is CASSPDTFGYTF. The CDR3 nucleotides are TGTGCCAGCTCACCAGACACTTTCGGCTACACCTTC.

The chain employs TRBV10-1 and TRBJ2-5; 7 bases are shared with TRBD1. This CDR3 is 13 amino acids long. With 4 bases clipped from V and 2 bases from J, the junction kept 1 base outside the gene matches. Germline CDR1 reads WNHNN; CDR2 reads SYGVQD (reference sequence). The CDR3: CASSAGQQETQYF. CDR3 DNA: TGCGCCAGCAGTGCGGGACAGCAAGAGACCCAGTACTTC.

This chain uses TRBV6-5 with TRBJ2-2; a possible D gene is TRBD2 (6 bases). CDR1 and CDR2 (germline): MNHEY, SVGAGI. Trimming took 10 bases from V and 0 from J, leaving 15 bases between them. The length of the CDR3 is 15 residues. CDR3 nucleotides: TGTGCCACCGAAAGGGGAGGCGCGAACACCGGGGAGCTGTTTTTT. It yields the protein CATERGGANTGELFF.

The V gene is TRBV7-9, the J gene TRBJ2-7; D is uncertain. Germline assignment: CDR1 SEHNR and CDR2 FQNEAQ (reference sequence). This CDR3 region has 14 residues. V lost 1 base and J 4 bases, leaving 11 bases between the germline ends. As DNA, the CDR3 is TGTGCCAGCAGCTTAGGCGCAAACGGTTACGAGCAGTACTTC. Translation gives CASSLGANGYEQYF.

This chain connects TRBV27 to TRBJ2-1, with D perhaps TRBD2 (6 bases). CDR1 is MNHEY, CDR2 SMNVEV, per germline (reference sequence). V lost 6 bases to trimming and J lost 5 bases, with 17 bases between them. The CDR3 spans 15 residues. DNA of the CDR3: TGTGCCAGCAGAGTGGGGGGAGCGTCCCACAATGAGCAGTTCTTC. Protein sequence: CASRVGGASHNEQFF.

Notes on this clone: Other DNA sequences in this specimen translate into the identical CDR3. The chain joins TRBV7-9 to TRBJ2-5; 7 bases are a match to TRBD2. V shed 0 bases, J shed 2 bases, and the junction held 0 bases outside the gene matches. CDR1 is SEHNR and CDR2 is FQNEAQ in the germline V gene (reference sequence). This CDR3 comprises 14 residues. The DNA for the CDR3 is TGTGCCAGCAGCTTAGCGGGAGGGCAAGAGACCCAGTACTTC. Encoded protein: CASSLAGGQETQYF.